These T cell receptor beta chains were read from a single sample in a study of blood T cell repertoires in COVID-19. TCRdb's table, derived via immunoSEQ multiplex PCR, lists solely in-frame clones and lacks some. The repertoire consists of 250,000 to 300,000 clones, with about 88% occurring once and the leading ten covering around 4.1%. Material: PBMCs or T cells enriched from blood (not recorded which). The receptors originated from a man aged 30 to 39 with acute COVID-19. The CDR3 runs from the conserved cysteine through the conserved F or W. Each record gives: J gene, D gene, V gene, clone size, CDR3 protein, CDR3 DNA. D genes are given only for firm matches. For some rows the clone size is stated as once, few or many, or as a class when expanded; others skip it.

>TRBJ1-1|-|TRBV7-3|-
CASSLISGGRTEAFF
TGTGCCAGCAGCTTAATTTCTGGGGGGAGGACTGAAGCTTTCTTT
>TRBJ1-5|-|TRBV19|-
CASSLPGLTNQPQHF
TGTGCCAGTAGCCTCCCGGGACTTACTAATCAGCCCCAGCATTTT
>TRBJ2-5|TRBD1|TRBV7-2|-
CASSNSGQGKTQYF
TGTGCCAGCAGCAACTCGGGACAGGGGAAGACCCAGTACTTC
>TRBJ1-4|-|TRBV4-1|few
CASSSGQGEKLFF
TGCGCCAGCAGCTCGGGCCAGGGGGAAAAACTGTTTTTT
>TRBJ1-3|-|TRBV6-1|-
CASSDRTLLTGNTIYF
TGTGCCAGCAGTGACCGGACACTTCTTACTGGAAACACCATATATTTT
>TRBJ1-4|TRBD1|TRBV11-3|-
CASSLSPKGQRREKLFF
TGTGCCAGCAGCCTAAGTCCCAAGGGACAGAGGCGTGAAAAACTGTTTTTT
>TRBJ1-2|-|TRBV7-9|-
CASSFQSDGKYGYTF
TGTGCCAGCAGCTTCCAATCGGACGGGAAATATGGCTACACCTTC
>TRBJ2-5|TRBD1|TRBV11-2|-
CASSARLTGGETQYF
TGTGCCAGCAGCGCTCGACTGACAGGGGGAGAGACCCAGTACTTC
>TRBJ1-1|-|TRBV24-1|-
CATSEHLGATFF
TGTGCCACCAGTGAACATCTGGGGGCGACTTTCTTT
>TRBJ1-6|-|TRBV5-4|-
CASSLDQNYNSPLHF
TGTGCCAGCAGCTTGGATCAGAACTATAATTCACCCCTCCACTTT
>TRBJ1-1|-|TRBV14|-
CASSQDKGVSTEAFF
TGTGCCAGCAGCCAAGATAAAGGGGTAAGCACTGAAGCTTTCTTT
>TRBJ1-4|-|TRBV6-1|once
CASSELRSPRGANEKLFF
TGTGCCAGCAGTGAACTTCGGTCGCCAAGGGGTGCTAATGAAAAACTGTTTTTT
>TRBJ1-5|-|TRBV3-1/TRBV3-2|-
CASSQAYSNQPQHF
TGTGCCAGCAGCCAAGCTTATAGCAATCAGCCCCAGCATTTT
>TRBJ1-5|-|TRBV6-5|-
CASRTTGSNQPQHF
TGTGCCAGCAGAACGACAGGTAGCAATCAGCCCCAGCATTTT
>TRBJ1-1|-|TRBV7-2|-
CASSQQVDTEAFF
TGTGCCAGCAGCCAACAGGTTGACACTGAAGCTTTCTTT
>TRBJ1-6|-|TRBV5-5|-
CASSLAVARDSPLHF
TGTGCCAGCAGCTTGGCCGTGGCGAGGGATTCACCCCTCCACTTT
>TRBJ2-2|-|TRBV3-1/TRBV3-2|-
CASSQEIRRAPNTGELFF
TGTGCCAGCAGCCAAGAAATAAGGAGGGCCCCGAACACCGGGGAGCTGTTTTTT
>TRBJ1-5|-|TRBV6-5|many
CASSYSTLQPQHF
TGTGCCAGCAGTTACTCGACTTTACAGCCCCAGCATTTT
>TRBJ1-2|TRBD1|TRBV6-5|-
CASSSAGTGDYGYTF
TGTGCCAGCAGTTCCGCCGGGACAGGAGACTATGGCTACACCTTC
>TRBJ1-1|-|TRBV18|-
CASSPLGGPANTEAFF
TGTGCCAGCTCACCACTCGGGGGGCCCGCGAACACTGAAGCTTTCTTT